Following are 22 T cell receptor beta chains from one sample sequenced in a study of siplizumab effects on memory and regulatory T cells. Sequenced by immunoSEQ multiplex PCR; TCRdb stores in-frame clones only, minus some. The sample consists of roughly 60,000 clones, approximately 95% of them appearing once. Sequencing was done on a sample of CD8+ T cells sorted from blood. Every receptor here comes from a human donor in good health.

The chain combines TRBV30 with TRBJ1-5, with D unclear. Trimming took off 0 bases at V and 3 bases at J, with 9 bases between the two ends. The CDR3 has 14 amino acids. Germline-derived CDR1 and CDR2 are GTSNPN and SVGIG (reference sequence). Here the CDR3 reads CAWSVGQANQPQHF. The CDR3 nucleotides read TGTGCCTGGAGTGTAGGGCAGGCCAATCAGCCCCAGCATTTT.

This rearrangement joins TRBV5-1 to TRBJ2-7; D unresolved. The germline V and J ends were trimmed by 0 bases and 2 bases, with 6 bases remaining between them. This CDR3 comprises 13 residues. Germline assignment: CDR1 SGHRS and CDR2 YFSETQ. The CDR3 loop reads CASSLEETYEQYF. The CDR3, as DNA: TGCGCCAGCAGCTTGGAGGAGACCTACGAGCAGTACTTC.

The chain uses TRBV27 and TRBJ2-1; 9 nucleotides align to TRBD2. V lost 3 bases to trimming and J lost 9 bases; unmatched junction nucleotides: 6. The germline CDR1 and CDR2 sequences are MNHEY and SMNVEV (reference sequence). The CDR3 has 14 residues. Written as DNA, the CDR3 is TGTGCCAGCAGTTTGGGACTAGCTCTCGCTGAGCAGTTCTTC. Its protein is CASSLGLALAEQFF.

The V call is TRBV5-5, the J call TRBJ2-7; 9 nucleotides align to TRBD1. The ends lost 4 bases at V and 8 bases at J; junction bases unmatched: 16. There are 16 residues in the CDR3. From germline, CDR1 is SGHKS and CDR2 YYEKEE (reference sequence). CDR3: CASSPGEPITGGKQYF. The CDR3 DNA is TGTGCCAGCAGCCCCGGGGAACCAATTACAGGGGGCAAGCAGTACTTC.

The gene calls are TRBV30 and TRBJ2-7; either TRBD1 or TRBD2 may supply D (5 bases each). Per the germline V gene, CDR1 is GTSNPN and CDR2 is SVGIG (reference sequence). The CDR3 spans 12 residues. Trimming stripped 5 bases from V and 5 bases from J, with 13 bases between. This CDR3 reads CAWGRLGDEQYF. CDR3 nucleotide sequence: TGTGCCTGGGGCCGGCTGGGGGACGAGCAGTACTTC.

V usage is TRBV28 and J usage is TRBJ2-7; 10 bases map to TRBD2. Trimming at V came to 3 bases and at J to 5 bases, leaving 7 bases not matched to a gene. The germline gives CDR1 MDHEN, CDR2 SYDVKM. There are 15 residues in the CDR3. CDR3 in amino acids: CASSFVVAGGNEQYF. The CDR3 DNA reads as TGTGCCAGCAGTTTCGTCGTAGCGGGAGGAAACGAGCAGTACTTC.

The CDR3 here is CASSSGTPEQFF. In nucleotides, the CDR3 is TGTGCCAGCAGCTCCGGGACTCCGGAGCAGTTCTTC. The V and J genes are TRBV11-3 and TRBJ2-1, with a possible D match to TRBD2 (6 bases). V was clipped by 4 bases and J by 10 bases, with 11 bases between them. This CDR3 has 12 residues. Germline V lookup: CDR1 SGHNT, CDR2 YENEEA. Looking up the rest from reference TRBV11-3 and TRBJ2-1 gives the full variable domain: EAGVVQSPRYKIIEKKQPVAFWCNPISGHNTLYWYLQNLGQGPELLIRYENEEAVDDSQLPKDRFSAERLKGVDSTLKIQPAELGDSAVYLCASSSGTPEQFFGPGTRLTVL.

The rearrangement uses TRBV4-2 and TRBJ1-2, with 7 bases matching TRBD1. CDR1 is LGHNA and CDR2 is YNFKEQ in the germline V gene. This CDR3 has 18 amino acids. The V and J ends lost 0 bases and 4 bases, in that order; junction bases with no gene match: 14. The DNA of the CDR3 is TGTGCCAGCAGCCAAGAGGATCAAGGGGGCACCTTCGGCTATGGCTACACCTTC. Its translation is CASSQEDQGGTFGYGYTF.

The rearrangement links TRBV9 to TRBJ1-2; 9 nucleotides match TRBD1. Unmatched junction bases numbered 9, after V lost 4 bases and J lost 5 bases. The germline V gene has CDR1 SGDLS and CDR2 YYNGEE. This CDR3 is built from 15 residues. The CDR3 protein is CASSSQDRGDYGYTF. In DNA form, the CDR3 reads TGTGCCAGCAGCTCCCAGGACAGGGGCGATTATGGCTACACCTTC.

The gene calls are TRBV28 and TRBJ2-3; D gene uncertain. V was pared by 7 bases and J by 2 bases, with 10 bases between. CDR3 size: 13 residues. CDR1 is MDHEN and CDR2 is SYDVKM in the germline V gene. The CDR3 region is CASTLTHTDTQYF. The DNA of the CDR3 is TGTGCCAGCACTCTCACCCACACAGATACGCAGTATTTT.

V gene TRBV5-4 combines with J gene TRBJ1-1, with 7 positions matching TRBD1. Germline V lookup: CDR1 SGHNT, CDR2 YYREEE (reference sequence). The J segment lost 5 bases and the V segment lost 3 bases, leaving 10 bases of the junction unmatched. The CDR3 runs 15 residues. The CDR3 reads CASSWKRQGLTEAFF. The CDR3 DNA sequence: TGTGCCAGCAGCTGGAAGCGACAGGGTTTGACTGAAGCTTTCTTT.

The chain recombines TRBV29-1 with TRBJ2-7, with a tentative D call TRBD2 (5 bases). The CDR3 covers 12 residues. Germline V CDR1 and CDR2: SQVTM, ANQGSEA. Trimming took off 7 bases at V and 2 bases at J, with 12 bases between the two ends. The CDR3 is CSAVTGAYEQYF. The CDR3 region has the DNA TGCAGCGCGGTGACCGGGGCCTACGAGCAGTACTTC.

The CDR3 region has the DNA TGTGCCAGCAGTGAATACGGCAGGGGGAACACCGGGGAGCTGTTTTTT. It encodes CASSEYGRGNTGELFF. The chain carries TRBV25-1 and TRBJ2-2; TRBD1 is a possible D gene (6 bases). The V gene lost 0 bases and the J gene lost 1 base, with 9 bases spanning the gap. The CDR3 is 16 amino acids. Germline assignment: CDR1 MGHDK and CDR2 SYGVNS.

This chain connects TRBV5-1 to TRBJ1-1; D is ambiguous. V was trimmed by 4 bases and J by 4 bases, leaving 8 bases between them. Germline CDR1 is SGHRS and CDR2 is YFSETQ. This CDR3 has 12 residues. The CDR3 nucleotides read TGCGCCAGCAGCACACCGGGCACTGAAGCTTTCTTT. It encodes CASSTPGTEAFF.

The chain couples TRBV6-5 to TRBJ2-7; a weak D match, TRBD1 (6 bases). Trimming stripped 1 base from V and 1 base from J, with 11 bases between. Germline lookup yields CDR1 MNHEY and CDR2 SVGAGI. The CDR3 covers 15 residues. The CDR3 sequence is CASSYLAGVSYEQYF. The CDR3 DNA is TGTGCCAGCAGTTACTTGGCAGGGGTATCCTACGAGCAGTACTTC.

The rearrangement uses TRBV7-9 and TRBJ2-7; D is perhaps TRBD1 or TRBD2 (5 bases each). From germline, CDR1 is SEHNR and CDR2 FQNEAQ (reference sequence). This CDR3 spans 14 amino acids. V lost 1 base to trimming and J lost 2 bases, with 9 bases between them. CDR3 sequence reads: CASSLGDLAYEQYF. CDR3 in DNA: TGTGCCAGCAGCTTAGGGGACCTAGCCTACGAGCAGTACTTC.

The chain has TRBV27 and TRBJ1-2; TRBD1 is a possible D gene (5 bases). This CDR3 spans 16 amino acids. V gave up 4 bases and J gave up 1 base, with 16 bases separating them. Germline CDR1 reads MNHEY; CDR2 reads SMNVEV (reference sequence). Written as DNA, the CDR3 is TGTGCCAGCAGTTATGAGGGTCAGGGCAGTAACTATGGCTACACCTTC. Protein: CASSYEGQGSNYGYTF.

The chain uses TRBV10-2 and TRBJ2-7; TRBD1 might be the D (6 bases). The CDR3 totals 15 residues. Trimming removed 6 bases from V and 5 bases from J, with 20 bases in between. Germline V CDR1 and CDR2: WSHSY, SAAADI. The CDR3 DNA is TGCGCCAGCAGAACACCCAGGGGCAGCGAGGACGAGCAGTACTTC. Its protein is CASRTPRGSEDEQYF.

This rearrangement joins TRBV9 to TRBJ2-7, with 10 positions matching TRBD1. After removal of 0 bases from V and 2 bases from J, the junction contained 2 bases not matched to a gene. The CDR3 consists of 15 residues. The V gene's germline CDR1 is SGDLS and CDR2 YYNGEE. CDR3: CASSVGGTGAYEQYF. CDR3 coding DNA: TGTGCCAGCAGCGTAGGCGGGACAGGGGCCTACGAGCAGTACTTC.

The chain uses TRBV28 and TRBJ2-7; D may be TRBD1 (5 bases). There are 11 residues in the CDR3. Germline V lookup: CDR1 MDHEN, CDR2 SYDVKM. The germline V and J ends were trimmed by 7 bases and 3 bases, with 7 bases remaining between them. CDR3 in amino acids: CASKTGYEQYF. In DNA form, the CDR3 reads TGTGCCAGCAAAACAGGCTACGAGCAGTACTTC.

The chain is built from TRBV2 and TRBJ2-1, with a tentative D call TRBD1 (6 bases). The V end was cut by 8 bases, the J end by 3 bases, with 14 bases between. Germline V gene data show CDR1 as SNHLY and CDR2 as FYNNEI. CDR3 length: 14 amino acids. The CDR3 region has the DNA TGTGCCAGCCTTCCGGACAGAGGCTACAATGAGCAGTTCTTC. It codes for CASLPDRGYNEQFF.

The DNA for the CDR3 is TGCAGCGTTGATGGTCGGGACGGGCACTCCTACAATGAGCAGTTCTTC. Its translation is CSVDGRDGHSYNEQFF. The chain couples TRBV29-1 to TRBJ2-1; D is possibly TRBD1 or TRBD2 (5 bases each). With 3 bases removed from V and 0 bases from J, the gap between germline ends came to 15 bases. This CDR3 region has 16 residues. Germline V gene lookup returns CDR1 SQVTM and CDR2 ANQGSEA.